These 13 T cell receptor beta chains were all obtained from the same sample, sequenced in a study of OX40 agonist ivuxolimab in advanced cancers. Sequencing was performed with immunoSEQ multiplex PCR; in TCRdb, only in-frame clones are kept and a portion is missing. This sample has about 80,000 clones, with approximately 93% found just once. The sequenced sample was CD4+ or CD8+ T cells sorted from blood, obtained in a trial of the OX40 agonist ivuxolimab. These receptors were collected from an adult with an advanced solid tumor such as melanoma, head and neck, liver or kidney cancer.

The V and J genes are TRBV7-9 and TRBJ1-1; D is ambiguous. Germline V gives CDR1 SEHNR, CDR2 FQNEAQ (reference sequence). The length of the CDR3 is 14 residues. V lost 2 bases and J lost 1, with 8 bases in between. The CDR3 sequence is CASSLLAGNTEAFF. CDR3 nucleotide sequence: TGTGCCAGCAGCTTATTGGCAGGGAACACTGAAGCTTTCTTT.

V usage is TRBV6-5 and J usage is TRBJ1-1; TRBD1 might be the D (5 bases). Germline loops: CDR1 MNHEY, CDR2 SVGAGI. The CDR3 loop spans 15 amino acids. V lost 5 bases to trimming and J lost 4 bases, with 17 bases between them. The CDR3 bases are TGTGCCAGCAGTCCCCGGGGGGGTCAGGGCACTGAAGCTTTCTTT. Translated, it gives CASSPRGGQGTEAFF.

This clone turned up a few times. The chain uses TRBV7-9 and TRBJ1-4; the match to TRBD1 covers 7 bases. Germline CDR1 is SEHNR and CDR2 is FQNEAQ (reference sequence). After removal of 4 bases from V and 4 bases from J, the junction contained 9 bases not matched to a gene. The CDR3 runs to 16 residues. CDR3 bases: TGTGCCAGCAGCTCCCTGGGGGGGACAGATAATGAAAAACTGTTTTTT. Translated: CASSSLGGTDNEKLFF. Complete variable domain (other parts from reference TRBV7-9 and TRBJ1-4): DTGVSQNPRHKITKRGQNVTFRCDPISEHNRLYWYRQTLGQGPEFLTYFQNEAQLEKSRLLSDRFSAERPKGSFSTLEIQRTEQGDSAMYLCASSSLGGTDNEKLFFGSGTQLSVL.

The chain uses TRBV19 and TRBJ1-1; 10 bases are shared with TRBD1. Germline-derived CDR1 and CDR2 are LNHDA and SQIVND (reference sequence). The CDR3 runs 15 residues. The trim removed 5 bases at V and 10 bases at J, leaving 13 bases unmatched. The CDR3 here is CASSPLGQGPRAAFF. CDR3 nucleotides: TGTGCCAGTAGTCCCCTGGGACAGGGGCCCCGAGCAGCTTTCTTT.

The V call is TRBV19, the J call TRBJ2-3; D is unclear. The germline V gene encodes CDR1 LNHDA and CDR2 SQIVND (reference sequence). CDR3 length: 14 residues. With 0 bases removed from V and 2 bases from J, the gap between germline ends came to 6 bases. The CDR3 protein is CASSIEGYTDTQYF. The CDR3, as DNA: TGTGCCAGTAGTATAGAAGGATACACAGATACGCAGTATTTT.

This clone appeared a single time. V is TRBV30 and J is TRBJ1-1; 11 nucleotides agree with TRBD1. Germline V lookup: CDR1 GTSNPN, CDR2 SVGIG (reference sequence). The length of the CDR3 is 16 residues. Unmatched junction bases numbered 9, after V lost 2 bases and J lost 4 bases. This CDR3 reads CAWSTPGQGEGTEAFF. The CDR3 nucleotides are TGTGCCTGGAGTACACCGGGACAGGGGGAGGGCACTGAAGCTTTCTTT.

A single count supports this clone. The gene calls are TRBV5-5 and TRBJ1-2, with D hard to call. This CDR3 is built from 17 residues. V shed 0 bases and J shed 5 bases, with 20 bases lying between them. The germline CDR1 and CDR2 sequences are SGHKS and YYEKEE (reference sequence). CDR3 sequence: CASSLGASGVGQYGYTF. Here the CDR3 DNA reads TGTGCCAGCAGCTTGGGCGCCTCCGGGGTGGGTCAGTATGGCTACACCTTC. The full variable domain, rest sourced from reference TRBV5-5 and TRBJ1-2, is DAGVTQSPTHLIKTRGQQVTLRCSPISGHKSVSWYQQVLGQGPQFIFQYYEKEERGRGNFPDRFSARQFPNYSSELNVNALLLGDSALYLCASSLGASGVGQYGYTFGSGTRLTVV.

The chain recombines TRBV13 with TRBJ2-5, with D tentatively TRBD1 or TRBD2 (5 bases each). In germline, CDR1 is PRHDT, CDR2 FYEKMQ (reference sequence). The CDR3 has 14 residues. V was pared by 3 bases and J by 5 bases, with 13 bases between. The DNA for the CDR3 is TGTGCCAGCAGCTTGAGGGGTAGTGGGGAGACCCAGTACTTC. Its translation: CASSLRGSGETQYF. Full variable domain (missing parts from reference TRBV13 and TRBJ2-5): AAGVIQSPRHLIKEKRETATLKCYPIPRHDTVYWYQQGPGQDPQFLISFYEKMQSDKGSIPDRFSAQQFSDYHSELNMSSLELGDSALYFCASSLRGSGETQYFGPGTRLLVL.

The chain is built from TRBV27 and TRBJ2-1, with 8 bases matching TRBD2. V dropped 5 bases and J dropped 8; count of bases not matched to a gene: 11. Germline CDR1 reads MNHEY; CDR2 reads SMNVEV (reference sequence). The CDR3 totals 15 residues. The CDR3 DNA follows: TGTGCCAGCAGTCCCAGCGGGAGCGTAGACTATGAGCAGTTCTTC. Translation gives CASSPSGSVDYEQFF.

The CDR3 protein is CASSSRTSGTYNEQFF. The CDR3 DNA follows: TGTGCCAGCAGTTCACGGACTAGCGGTACCTACAATGAGCAGTTCTTC. The chain combines TRBV27 with TRBJ2-1; 10 bases agree with TRBD2. The CDR3 extends over 16 amino acids. The V gene's germline CDR1 is MNHEY and CDR2 SMNVEV (reference sequence). V gave up 4 bases and J gave up 2 bases; unmatched junction bases: 5.

With regard to this clone: Likely a read error: the CDR3 ends without its conserved phenylalanine or tryptophan. V is TRBV5-5 and J is TRBJ2-3; D is undetermined. Trimming left V 7 bases short and J 0 bases short, with 12 bases between. This CDR3 contains 14 residues. Germline V gives CDR1 SGHKS, CDR2 YYEKEE (reference sequence). DNA of the CDR3: TGTGCCAGCGACCAAGGGTTTAGCACAGATACGCAGTATTCT. Amino acids: CASDQGFSTDTQYS.

In this sample, this clone turned up a few times. The rearrangement uses TRBV7-9 and TRBJ2-3; D may be TRBD1 (5 bases). CDR3 size: 12 residues. Per the germline V gene, CDR1 is SEHNR and CDR2 is FQNEAQ (reference sequence). Deletions cut 5 bases from V and 4 bases from J, with 7 bases between. This chain's CDR3 is CASSPRADTQYF. The DNA of the CDR3 is TGTGCCAGCAGCCCCAGGGCAGATACGCAGTATTTT.

The chain joins TRBV7-9 to TRBJ1-4; the match to TRBD1 covers 8 bases. V lost 2 bases, J lost 4 bases, and 6 bases stayed unmatched. The germline gives CDR1 SEHNR, CDR2 FQNEAQ (reference sequence). This CDR3 is built from 16 residues. This CDR3 is CASSLNGQGVNEKLFF. For the CDR3, the DNA is TGTGCCAGCAGCTTAAATGGACAGGGCGTTAATGAAAAACTGTTTTTT.